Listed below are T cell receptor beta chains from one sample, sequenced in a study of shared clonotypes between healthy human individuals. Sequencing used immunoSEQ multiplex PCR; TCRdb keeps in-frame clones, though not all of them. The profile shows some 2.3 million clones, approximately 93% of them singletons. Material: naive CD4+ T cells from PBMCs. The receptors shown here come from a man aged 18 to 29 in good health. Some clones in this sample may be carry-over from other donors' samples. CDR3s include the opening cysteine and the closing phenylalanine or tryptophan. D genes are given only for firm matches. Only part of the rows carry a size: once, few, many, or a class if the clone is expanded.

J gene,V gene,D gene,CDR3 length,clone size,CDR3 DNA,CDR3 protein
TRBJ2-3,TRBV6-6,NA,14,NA,TGTGCCAGCAGTCCCCCGGGAAACACAGATACGCAGTATTTT,CASSPPGNTDTQYF
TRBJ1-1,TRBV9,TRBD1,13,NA,TGTGCCAGCAGCGGGACAGGGAGCACTGAAGCTTTCTTT,CASSGTGSTEAFF
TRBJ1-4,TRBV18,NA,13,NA,TGTGCCAGCAGCTTGGCCGGTTATGAAAAACTGTTTTTT,CASSLAGYEKLFF
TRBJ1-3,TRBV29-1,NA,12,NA,TGCAGCGTTGAGGGGTTCGGAAACACCATATATTTT,CSVEGFGNTIYF
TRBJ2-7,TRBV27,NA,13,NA,TGTGCCAGCAGTTACCGGACGGCTAACGAGCAGTACTTC,CASSYRTANEQYF
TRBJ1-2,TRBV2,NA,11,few,TGTGCCAGCGATTATAACTATGGCTACACCTTC,CASDYNYGYTF
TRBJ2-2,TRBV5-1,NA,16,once,TGCGCCAGCAGCTTGCCGTGGGCAGGGAACACCGGGGAGCTGTTTTTT,CASSLPWAGNTGELFF
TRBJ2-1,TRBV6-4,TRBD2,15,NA,TGTGCCAGCAGTGACTCGAGCGGGAGGGCCGGTGAGCAGTTCTTC,CASSDSSGRAGEQFF
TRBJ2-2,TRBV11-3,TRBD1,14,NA,TGTGCCAGCAGTTCACAGGGGGCGGGCGGGGAGCTGTTTTTT,CASSSQGAGGELFF
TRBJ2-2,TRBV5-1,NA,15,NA,TGCGCCAGCAGCGGGGGAGGAGTTCACACCGGGGAGCTGTTTTTT,CASSGGGVHTGELFF
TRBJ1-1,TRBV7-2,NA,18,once,TGTGCCAGCAGCTTAAAGCCCCCCGCTCAGGGTTGGGGCACTGAAGCTTTCTTT,CASSLKPPAQGWGTEAFF
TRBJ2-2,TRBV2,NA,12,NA,TGTGCCACCCGCGGCGGCCCCGGGGAGCTGTTTTTT,CATRGGPGELFF
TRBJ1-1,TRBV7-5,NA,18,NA,TGTGTCAGAAGTCGGCAACCGGGACAGGGAGAGATGAACACTGAAGCTTTCTTT,CVRSRQPGQGEMNTEAFF
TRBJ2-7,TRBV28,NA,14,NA,TGTGCCAGCAGCCCCCAGACCTCTGAGTGGTTTCGGTACTTC,CASSPQTSEWFRYF
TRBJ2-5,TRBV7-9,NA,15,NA,TGTGCCAGCAGCTTATCCCGGTGGACAGAAGAGACCCAGTACTTC,CASSLSRWTEETQYF
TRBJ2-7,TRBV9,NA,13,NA,TGTGCCAGCAGCGTAGTAACAGGCGGGGAGCAGTACTTC,CASSVVTGGEQYF
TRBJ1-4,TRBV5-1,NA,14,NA,TGCGCCAGCAGCTTGGAACAGGTCGGAGAAAAACTGTTTTTT,CASSLEQVGEKLFF
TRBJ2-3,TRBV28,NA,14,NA,TGTGCCAGCAGTCCCCCAGGGAGCACAGATACGCAGTATTTT,CASSPPGSTDTQYF
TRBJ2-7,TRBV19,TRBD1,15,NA,TGTGCCAGTAGTATAAACCCGACAGGGGTCCACGAGCAGTACTTC,CASSINPTGVHEQYF
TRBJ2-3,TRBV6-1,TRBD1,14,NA,TGTGCCAGCAGCTGGGACAGCCACACAGATACGCAGTATTTT,CASSWDSHTDTQYF
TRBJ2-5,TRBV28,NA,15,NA,TGTGCCAGCAGTTTCCCCGGGTCCAGAAGGGAGACCCAGTACTTC,CASSFPGSRRETQYF
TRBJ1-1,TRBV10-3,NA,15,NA,TGTGCCATCAGTGAGGAACGGTATATGAACACTGAAGCTTTCTTT,CAISEERYMNTEAFF
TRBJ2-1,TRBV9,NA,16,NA,TGTGCCAGCAGCCCCAGGGGTTACAGCTCCTACAATGAGCAGTTCTTC,CASSPRGYSSYNEQFF
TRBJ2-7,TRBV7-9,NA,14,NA,TGTGCCAGCAGCCTTAGGGCTGCCGTCTACGAGCAGTACTTC,CASSLRAAVYEQYF
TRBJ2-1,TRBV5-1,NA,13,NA,TGCGCCAGCTGCTTGGCGGGCTACAATGAGCAGTTCTTC,CASCLAGYNEQFF
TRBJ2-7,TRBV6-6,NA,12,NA,TGTGCCAGCGGAGGCGGTGCCTACGAGCAGTACTTC,CASGGGAYEQYF
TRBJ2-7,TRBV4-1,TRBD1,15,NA,TGCGCCAGCAGCCATGCCGGGACAGGGAGGGACGAGCAGTACTTC,CASSHAGTGRDEQYF
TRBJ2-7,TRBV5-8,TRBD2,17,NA,TGTGCCAGCAGCCCAAGGACTAGCGGGAGCATGTGGGGCGAGCAGTACTTC,CASSPRTSGSMWGEQYF
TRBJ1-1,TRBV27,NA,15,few,TGTGCCAGCAGTTTACTGAGTCGCTTCAACAATGAAGCTTTCTTT,CASSLLSRFNNEAFF
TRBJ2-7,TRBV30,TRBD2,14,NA,TGTGCCTGGAGTGTTGGAGGGAGGGGTGTCGAGCAGTACTTC,CAWSVGGRGVEQYF
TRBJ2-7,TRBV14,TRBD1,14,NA,TGTGCCAGCAGCCCCCTGGGACAGTCCTACGAGCAGTACTTC,CASSPLGQSYEQYF
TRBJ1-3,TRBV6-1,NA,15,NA,TGTGCCAGCAGTGACGGCGGAAGCTCTGGAAACACCATATATTTT,CASSDGGSSGNTIYF
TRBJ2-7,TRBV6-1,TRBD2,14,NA,TGTGCCAGCAGTGAATTAGCGGGAGAGTTCCAGCAGTACTTC,CASSELAGEFQQYF
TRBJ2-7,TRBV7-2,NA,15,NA,TGTGCCAGCAGCCGCGATTTCGGCAATAGTTACGAGCAGTACTTC,CASSRDFGNSYEQYF
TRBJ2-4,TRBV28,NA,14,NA,TGTGCCAGCAGTTTAGTAGGAGCCAAAAACATTCAGTACTTC,CASSLVGAKNIQYF
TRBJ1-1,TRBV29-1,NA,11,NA,TGCAGCGTTGGGACAGTCACTGAAGCTTTCTTT,CSVGTVTEAFF
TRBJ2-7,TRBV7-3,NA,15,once,TGTGCCAGCAGTCCCTCAGCACAGCCGAACTACGAGCAGTACTTC,CASSPSAQPNYEQYF
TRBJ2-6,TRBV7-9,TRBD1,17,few,TGTGCCAGCAGCTCCGGGACAGGGGGCTCTGGGGCCAACGTCCTGACTTTC,CASSSGTGGSGANVLTF
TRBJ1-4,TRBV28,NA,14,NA,TGTGCCAGCAGATTCGGACTCCTGAATGAAAAACTGTTTTTT,CASRFGLLNEKLFF
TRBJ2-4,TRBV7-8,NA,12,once,TGTGCCAGCAGCCCCGACTCAAACATTCAGTACTTC,CASSPDSNIQYF
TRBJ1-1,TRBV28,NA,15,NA,TGTGCCAGCAGTTTAGGCGGCAGTCAGAACACTGAAGCTTTCTTT,CASSLGGSQNTEAFF
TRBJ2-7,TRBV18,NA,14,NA,TGTGCCAGCTCACCGTCAGCGGGCGGCTACGAGCAGTACTTC,CASSPSAGGYEQYF